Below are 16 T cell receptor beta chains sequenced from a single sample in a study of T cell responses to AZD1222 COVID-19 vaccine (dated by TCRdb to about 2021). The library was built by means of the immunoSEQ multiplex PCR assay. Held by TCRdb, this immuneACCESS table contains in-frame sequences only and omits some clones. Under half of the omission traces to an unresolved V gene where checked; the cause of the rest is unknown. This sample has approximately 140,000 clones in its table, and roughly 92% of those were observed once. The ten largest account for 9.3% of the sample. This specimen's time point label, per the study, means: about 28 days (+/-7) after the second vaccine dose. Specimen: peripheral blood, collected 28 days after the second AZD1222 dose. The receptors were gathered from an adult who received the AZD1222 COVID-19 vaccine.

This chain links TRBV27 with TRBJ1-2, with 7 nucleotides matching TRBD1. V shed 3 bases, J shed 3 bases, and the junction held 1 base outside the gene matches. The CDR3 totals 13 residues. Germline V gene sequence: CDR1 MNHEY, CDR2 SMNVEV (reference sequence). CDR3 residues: CASSFGQDYGYTF. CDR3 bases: TGTGCCAGCAGTTTTGGACAGGACTATGGCTACACCTTC.

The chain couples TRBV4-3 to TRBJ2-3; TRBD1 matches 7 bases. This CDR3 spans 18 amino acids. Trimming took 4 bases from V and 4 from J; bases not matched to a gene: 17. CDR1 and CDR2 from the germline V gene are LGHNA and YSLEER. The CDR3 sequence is CASSRRRTGPSGADTQYF. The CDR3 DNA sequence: TGCGCCAGCAGCCGCCGAAGGACAGGACCGTCGGGCGCAGATACGCAGTATTTT.

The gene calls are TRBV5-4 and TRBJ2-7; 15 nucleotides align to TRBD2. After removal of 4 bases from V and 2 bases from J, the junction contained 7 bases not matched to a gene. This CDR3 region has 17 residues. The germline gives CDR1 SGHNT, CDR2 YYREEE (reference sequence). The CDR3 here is CASSPGLAGGSAYEQYF. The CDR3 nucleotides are TGTGCCAGCAGCCCCGGACTAGCGGGAGGGAGCGCCTACGAGCAGTACTTC.

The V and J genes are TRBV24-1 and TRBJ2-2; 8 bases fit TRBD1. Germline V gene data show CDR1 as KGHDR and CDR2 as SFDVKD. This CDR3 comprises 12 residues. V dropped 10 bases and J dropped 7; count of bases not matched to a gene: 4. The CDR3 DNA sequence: TGTGCCACAGGACAGGGAGTCGGGGAGCTGTTTTTT. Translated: CATGQGVGELFF.

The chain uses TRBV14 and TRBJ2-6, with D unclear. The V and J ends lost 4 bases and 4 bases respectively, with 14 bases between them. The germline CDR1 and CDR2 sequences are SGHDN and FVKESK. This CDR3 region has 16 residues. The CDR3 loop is CASSLLGPPGANVLTF. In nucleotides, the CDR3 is TGTGCCAGCAGCCTCTTAGGACCCCCCGGGGCCAACGTCCTGACTTTC.

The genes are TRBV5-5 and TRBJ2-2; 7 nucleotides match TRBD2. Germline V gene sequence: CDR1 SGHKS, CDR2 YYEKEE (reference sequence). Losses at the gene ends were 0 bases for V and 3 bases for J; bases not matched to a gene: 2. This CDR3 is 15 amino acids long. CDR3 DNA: TGTGCCAGCAGCTTGGACGGGGGGTACACCGGGGAGCTGTTTTTT. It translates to CASSLDGGYTGELFF.

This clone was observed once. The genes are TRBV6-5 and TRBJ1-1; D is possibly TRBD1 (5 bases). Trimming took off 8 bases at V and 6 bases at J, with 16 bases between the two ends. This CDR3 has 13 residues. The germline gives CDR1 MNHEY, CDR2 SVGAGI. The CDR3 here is CASGPGGRAEAFF. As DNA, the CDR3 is TGTGCCAGCGGGCCGGGGGGTAGGGCTGAAGCTTTCTTT.

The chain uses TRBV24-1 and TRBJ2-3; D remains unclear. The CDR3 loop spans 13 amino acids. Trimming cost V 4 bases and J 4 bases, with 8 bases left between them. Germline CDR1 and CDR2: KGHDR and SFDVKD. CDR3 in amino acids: CATSEGWADTQYF. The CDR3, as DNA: TGTGCCACCAGTGAGGGGTGGGCAGATACGCAGTATTTT.

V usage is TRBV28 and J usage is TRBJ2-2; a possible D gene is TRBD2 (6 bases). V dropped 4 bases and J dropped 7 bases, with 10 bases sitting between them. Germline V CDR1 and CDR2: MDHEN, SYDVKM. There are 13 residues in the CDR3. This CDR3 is CASSYWEDGELFF. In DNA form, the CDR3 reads TGTGCCAGCAGTTACTGGGAGGACGGGGAGCTGTTTTTT.

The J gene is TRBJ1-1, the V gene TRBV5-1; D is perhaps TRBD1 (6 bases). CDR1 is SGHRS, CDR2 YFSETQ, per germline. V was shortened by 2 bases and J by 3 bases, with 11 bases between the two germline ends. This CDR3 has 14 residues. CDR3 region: CASSFWEGDTEAFF. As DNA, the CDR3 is TGCGCCAGCAGCTTCTGGGAGGGGGACACTGAAGCTTTCTTT.

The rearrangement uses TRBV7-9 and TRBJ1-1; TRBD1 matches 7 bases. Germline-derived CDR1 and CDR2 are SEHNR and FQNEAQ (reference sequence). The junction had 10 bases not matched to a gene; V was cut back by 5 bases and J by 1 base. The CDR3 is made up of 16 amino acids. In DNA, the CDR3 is TGTGCCAGCAGCGAGAGACAGGGAAGAAAGAACACTGAAGCTTTCTTT. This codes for CASSERQGRKNTEAFF.

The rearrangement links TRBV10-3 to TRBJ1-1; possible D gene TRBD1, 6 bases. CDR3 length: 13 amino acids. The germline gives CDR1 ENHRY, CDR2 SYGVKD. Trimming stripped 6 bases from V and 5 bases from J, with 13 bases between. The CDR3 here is CAIRANTGTEAFF. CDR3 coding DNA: TGTGCCATCAGGGCCAATACAGGGACTGAAGCTTTCTTT.

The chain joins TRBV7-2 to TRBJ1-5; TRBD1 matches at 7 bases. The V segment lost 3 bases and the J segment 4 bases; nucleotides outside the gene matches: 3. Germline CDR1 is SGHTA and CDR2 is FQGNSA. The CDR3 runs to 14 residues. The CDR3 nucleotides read TGTGCCAGCAGCTTGGGGACAGTTAATCAGCCCCAGCATTTT. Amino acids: CASSLGTVNQPQHF.

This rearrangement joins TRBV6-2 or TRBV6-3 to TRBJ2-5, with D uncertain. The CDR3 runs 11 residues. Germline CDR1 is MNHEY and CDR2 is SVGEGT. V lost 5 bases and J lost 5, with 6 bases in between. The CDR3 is CASSPRETQYF. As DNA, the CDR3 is TGTGCCAGCAGTCCCCGGGAGACCCAGTACTTC.

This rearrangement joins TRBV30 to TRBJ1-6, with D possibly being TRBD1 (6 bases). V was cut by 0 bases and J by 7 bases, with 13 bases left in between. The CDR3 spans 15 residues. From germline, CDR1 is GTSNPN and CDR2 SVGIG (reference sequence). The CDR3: CAWSVRGHWNSPLHF. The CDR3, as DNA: TGTGCCTGGAGTGTACGGGGGCATTGGAATTCACCCCTCCACTTT.

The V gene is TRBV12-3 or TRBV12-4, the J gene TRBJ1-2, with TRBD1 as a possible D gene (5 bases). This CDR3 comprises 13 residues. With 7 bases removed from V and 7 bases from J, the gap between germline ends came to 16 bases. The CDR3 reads CASTRGDRSGYTF. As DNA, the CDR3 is TGTGCCAGCACAAGAGGGGATCGATCTGGCTACACCTTC.